The T cell receptor (beta chain) described here comes from a study of Graves' ophthalmopathy and Graves' hyperthyroidism. TCR beta CDR3 amplification used RNA transcripts. HTBI primers primed a first-round RT-PCR, and a second-round multiplex PCR followed. TCRdb passed the multiplex PCR reads through MiXCR, listing each CDR3 protein once. The sample yields hundreds of thousands of distinct CDR3 sequences, 15% seen once. This CDR3 is built from 12 residues. Germline CDR1 reads DFQATT; CDR2 reads SNEGSKA (reference sequence). V shed 0 bases and J shed 6 bases, with 9 bases lying between them. The clonotype originates from a woman aged 18-29 years with stable Graves' hyperthyroidism. Input material: peripheral blood. This chain joins TRBV20-1 and TRBJ2-7; D may be TRBD2 (6 bases). The CDR3 DNA reads as TGCAGTGCTAGAGATCGGGAGTTCGAGCAGTACTTC. This sequence encodes CSARDREFEQYF.